This note documents a single T cell receptor (beta chain) sequence. This CDR3 is 16 amino acids long. The germline V gene encodes CDR1 SGHRS and CDR2 YFSETQ. J was trimmed by 2 bases and V by 2 bases; bases with no gene match: 6. The record originates from a study of blood T cell repertoires in COVID-19. Across the study: The United States, Italy and Spain supplied acute and convalescent COVID-19 samples. T cells, B-cell-depleted T cells, or PBMCs supplied cDNA or gDNA.

Original processing notes: Estimated nucleated cell counts came from reference gene primer amplification. The assay was immunoSEQ multiplex PCR, and TCRdb's table has in-frame clones only and misses some. V, J and clone size derive from that table, while D and trimming were established from the DNA sequence. Of some 250,000 clones listed, around 83% were seen once; the top ten hold around 6%. Specimen: peripheral blood. This TCR was sampled from a man older than 75 with acute or convalescent COVID-19. J is TRBJ2-5 and V is TRBV5-1, with 10 bases matching TRBD2. CDR3 nucleotides: TGCGCCAGCAGCTTCTCTAGCGGGGGCAGTCAAGAGACCCAGTACTTC. It is translated as CASSFSSGGSQETQYF. Looking up the rest from reference TRBV5-1 and TRBJ2-5 gives the full variable domain: KAGVTQTPRYLIKTRGQQVTLSCSPISGHRSVSWYQQTPGQGLQFLFEYFSETQRNKGNFPGRFSGRQFSNSRSEMNVSTLELGDSALYLCASSFSSGGSQETQYFGPGTRLLVL.